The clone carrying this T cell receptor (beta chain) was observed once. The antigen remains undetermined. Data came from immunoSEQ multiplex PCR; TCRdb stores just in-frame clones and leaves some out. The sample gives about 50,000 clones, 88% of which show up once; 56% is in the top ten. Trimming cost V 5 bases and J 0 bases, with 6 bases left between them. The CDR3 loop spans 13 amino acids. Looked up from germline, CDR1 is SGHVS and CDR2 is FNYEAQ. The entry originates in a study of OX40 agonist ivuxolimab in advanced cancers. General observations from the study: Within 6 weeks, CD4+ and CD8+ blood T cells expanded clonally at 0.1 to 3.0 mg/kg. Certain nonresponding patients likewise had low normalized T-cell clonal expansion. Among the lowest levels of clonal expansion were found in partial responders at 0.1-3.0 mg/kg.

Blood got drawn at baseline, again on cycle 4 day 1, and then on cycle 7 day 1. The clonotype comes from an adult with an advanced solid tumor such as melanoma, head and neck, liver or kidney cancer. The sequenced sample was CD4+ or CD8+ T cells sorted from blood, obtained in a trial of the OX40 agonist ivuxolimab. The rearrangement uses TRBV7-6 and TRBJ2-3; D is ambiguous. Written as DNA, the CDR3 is TGTGCCAGCAGCCCCGTTAGCACAGATACGCAGTATTTT. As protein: CASSPVSTDTQYF. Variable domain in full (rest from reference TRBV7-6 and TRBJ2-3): GAGVSQSPRYKVTKRGQDVALRCDPISGHVSLYWYRQALGQGPEFLTYFNYEAQQDKSGLPNDRFSAERPEGSISTLTIQRTEQRDSAMYRCASSPVSTDTQYFGPGTRLTVL.